Below, one TCR beta chain is given with its context. This entry is derived from a study of blood T cell repertoires in COVID-19. Per the authors' pipeline: Quantification of nucleated cells was approximated via reference gene primer amplification. Clones were read by immunoSEQ multiplex PCR, and TCRdb kept only the in-frame ones, dropping some. That table gives V, J and clone size, and the DNA gave D and trimming. The table includes about 63,000 clones, 74% detected once. Germline CDR1 is KGHSH and CDR2 is LQKENI. With 2 bases removed from V and 1 base from J, the gap between germline ends came to 11 bases. This CDR3 region has 15 residues.

The material sequenced was peripheral blood. The chain combines TRBV18 with TRBJ1-1; possible D gene TRBD1, 6 bases. This TCR derives from a woman aged 80 or over with acute or convalescent COVID-19. DNA of the CDR3: TGTGCCAGCTCACCAATGCAGGGGAGGAACACTGAAGCTTTCTTT. Its protein product is CASSPMQGRNTEAFF.